These 13 T cell receptor beta chains share one sample of origin, sequenced in a study of identical twins. MiXCR was run by TCRdb on the 5' RACE reads, yielding one entry per CDR3 protein. The repertoire consists of 750,000 to 950,000 distinct CDR3 sequences, with 9% to 15% occurring once and the leading ten covering 1.5% to 2%. The same data also contributed to another study, on yellow fever vaccine responses in identical twins.

The specimen sequenced was PBMCs. All receptors derive from a woman between 18 and 29 years old in good health.

The CDR3 DNA sequence: TGTGCCAGCAGGCCCACGGGACAGGGGGCGGAGAATGAGCAGTTCTTC. It translates to CASRPTGQGAENEQFF. The chain uses TRBV12-3 or TRBV12-4 and TRBJ2-1, with 12 bases lining up with TRBD1. The CDR3 sequence is 16 residues long. Trimming took 6 bases from V and 7 from J; bases not matched to a gene: 10.

This clonotype was picked up a small number of times. This chain connects TRBV20-1 to TRBJ2-5; D is possibly TRBD2 (5 bases). Germline CDR1 is DFQATT and CDR2 is SNEGSKA (reference sequence). The CDR3 runs 17 residues. V lost 3 bases, J lost 2 bases, and 22 bases lay in between. In DNA, the CDR3 is TGCAGTGCTAGTGCCATTCTACGGACTGCCCTTCAAGAGACCCAGTACTTC. As protein: CSASAILRTALQETQYF.

There are many counts of this clonotype. The chain joins TRBV5-1 to TRBJ2-1; a weak D match, TRBD2 (6 bases). V was trimmed by 3 bases and J by 7 bases, leaving 14 bases between them. CDR1 is SGHRS and CDR2 is YFSETQ in the germline V gene. The CDR3 contains 14 residues. CDR3 DNA: TGCGCCAGCAGCTCGGGGGTAGCGCTTAATGAGCAGTTCTTC. Translating gives CASSSGVALNEQFF.

This clonotype turned up a few times. The chain carries TRBV5-1 and TRBJ2-1, with 7 bases that match TRBD2. The V gene's germline CDR1 is SGHRS and CDR2 YFSETQ. With V trimmed by 4 bases and J by 6 bases, 10 bases remained unmatched. This CDR3 has 15 residues. CDR3 DNA: TGCGCCAGCAGCCCACCTGTCGGGGGGTTCAATGAGCAGTTCTTC. Translating gives CASSPPVGGFNEQFF. Full variable domain (rest looked up from reference TRBV5-1 and TRBJ2-1): KAGVTQTPRYLIKTRGQQVTLSCSPISGHRSVSWYQQTPGQGLQFLFEYFSETQRNKGNFPGRFSGRQFSNSRSEMNVSTLELGDSALYLCASSPPVGGFNEQFFGPGTRLTVL.

This clonotype was detected ten times or more. The chain combines TRBV5-6 with TRBJ2-5; TRBD1 matches at 8 bases. The junction had 14 bases not matched to a gene; V was cut back by 3 bases and J by 4 bases. The CDR3 spans 17 residues. Per the germline V gene, CDR1 is SGHDT and CDR2 is YYEEEE. CDR3 sequence: CASSYRTGWDESETQYF. Written as DNA, the CDR3 is TGTGCCAGCAGCTACCGGACAGGGTGGGATGAGTCAGAGACCCAGTACTTC.

J is TRBJ2-3 and V is TRBV5-5; TRBD2 matches 7 bases. This CDR3 has 16 residues. After removal of 0 bases from V and 4 bases from J, the junction contained 8 bases not matched to a gene. The germline V gene encodes CDR1 SGHKS and CDR2 YYEKEE (reference sequence). CDR3 protein: CASSLGWTRSPDTQYF. Here the CDR3 DNA reads TGTGCCAGCAGCTTGGGTTGGACTAGGAGCCCAGATACGCAGTATTTT.

The chain joins TRBV20-1 to TRBJ2-2; 12 bases line up with TRBD2. This CDR3 comprises 16 residues. The junction had 2 bases not matched to a gene; V was cut back by 1 base and J by 2 bases. Per germline, CDR1 DFQATT and CDR2 SNEGSKA (reference sequence). CDR3 protein: CSARAGLAGNTGELFF. DNA of the CDR3: TGCAGTGCTAGAGCAGGACTAGCGGGAAACACCGGGGAGCTGTTTTTT.

V gene TRBV12-3 or TRBV12-4 combines with J gene TRBJ2-3; 7 bases map to TRBD1. Trimming removed 5 bases from V and 6 bases from J; junction bases left unmatched: 5. This CDR3 region has 13 residues. The CDR3 bases are TGTGCCAGCAGTGCGACAGGGAAGGATACGCAGTATTTT. This encodes CASSATGKDTQYF.

This clonotype was detected only a few times. The chain has TRBV7-2 and TRBJ1-1; D gene unclear. Trimming shortened V by 2 bases and J by 4 bases, and 8 bases separated the two germline ends. Germline-derived CDR1 and CDR2 are SGHTA and FQGNSA. The CDR3 runs to 13 residues. CDR3 bases: TGTGCCAGCAGCTTAAATACGGTCACTGAAGCTTTCTTT. This encodes CASSLNTVTEAFF.

This clonotype was detected many times. The chain joins TRBV7-9 to TRBJ1-4, with a possible D match to TRBD1 (6 bases). The ends were cut back, 1 base at V and 8 bases at J, with 11 bases in the middle. CDR1 and CDR2 from the germline V gene are SEHNR and FQNEAQ (reference sequence). The CDR3 is 14 amino acids. The CDR3 DNA is TGTGCCAGCAGCTTAGAAGGGGGAGGCGAAAAACTGTTTTTT. It specifies CASSLEGGGEKLFF.

The CDR3 nucleotides are TGTGCCAGCAGTGAATACGGGGGTTGGGAGACCCAGTACTTC. This translates into CASSEYGGWETQYF. The chain recombines TRBV25-1 with TRBJ2-5; TRBD2 might be the D (6 bases). The CDR3 is 14 residues long. V was pared by 0 bases and J by 5 bases, with 10 bases between. Germline CDR1 and CDR2: MGHDK and SYGVNS.

In its sample, this clonotype was seen a few times. The chain links TRBV12-3 or TRBV12-4 to TRBJ2-3; weak D call: TRBD1 (5 bases). V was shortened by 6 bases and J by 2 bases, with 24 bases between the two germline ends. This CDR3 region has 18 residues. The CDR3 DNA sequence: TGTGCCAGCAGCTCCCCCTCGAGCCTAGTGGGGCCCACAGATACGCAGTATTTT. Amino acid sequence: CASSSPSSLVGPTDTQYF.

This clonotype was observed a handful of times. The rearrangement uses TRBV12-3 or TRBV12-4 and TRBJ2-3, with D unresolved. The CDR3 runs 14 residues. Trimming took 7 bases from V and 4 from J, leaving 15 bases between them. This chain's CDR3 is CASMWAPFADTQYF. The DNA of the CDR3 is TGTGCCAGCATGTGGGCCCCGTTCGCAGATACGCAGTATTTT.